One and the same sample provided the 12 T cell receptor beta chains below, sequenced in a study of radiotherapy plus CTLA-4 blockade in lung cancer. Repertoires were generated with immunoSEQ multiplex PCR, while TCRdb's copy carries only in-frame clones and drops some. The sample lists around 110,000 clones, about 83% occurring once. The sequences come from peripheral blood, collected from a patient treated with radiotherapy plus ipilimumab. Receptor source: a human donor with non-small cell lung cancer that progressed on radiotherapy plus ipilimumab. Some clones in this sample may be carry-over from other donors' samples.

The rearrangement joins TRBV7-8 to TRBJ1-1, with unresolved D. V lost 6 bases, J lost 7 bases, and 15 bases lay in between. Looked up from germline, CDR1 is SGHVS and CDR2 is FQNEAQ. The CDR3 has 13 amino acids. CDR3 amino acids: CASRDFMDGEAFF. CDR3 DNA: TGTGCCAGCAGGGACTTTATGGACGGTGAAGCTTTCTTT.

The chain joins TRBV19 to TRBJ2-6; 11 nucleotides align to TRBD1. In germline, CDR1 is LNHDA, CDR2 SQIVND (reference sequence). V gave up 9 bases and J gave up 0 bases; unmatched junction bases: 7. The CDR3 is made up of 17 amino acids. Here the CDR3 DNA reads TGTGCCAGCTTGGACAGGGGGCGCTTCTCTGGGGCCAACGTCCTGACTTTC. As protein: CASLDRGRFSGANVLTF.

The V call is TRBV5-1, the J call TRBJ2-7, with a tentative D call TRBD1 (5 bases). The V end lost 5 bases, the J end lost 2 bases, and 17 bases lay between the germline ends. CDR3 size: 15 residues. The V gene's germline CDR1 is SGHRS and CDR2 YFSETQ. CDR3 DNA: TGCGCCAGCAGTCGGACACCCACCACGACCTACGAGCAGTACTTC. This codes for CASSRTPTTTYEQYF.

The chain combines TRBV28 with TRBJ2-5; D is uncertain. Looked up from germline, CDR1 is MDHEN and CDR2 is SYDVKM. V shed 6 bases and J shed 2 bases, with 13 bases lying between them. The CDR3 is 14 amino acids. The CDR3 sequence is CASSPHWKQETQYF. In nucleotides, the CDR3 is TGTGCCAGCAGCCCCCACTGGAAACAAGAGACCCAGTACTTC. Together with reference TRBV28 and TRBJ2-5, the CDR3 gives the full variable domain: DVKVTQSSRYLVKRTGEKVFLECVQDMDHENMFWYRQDPGLGLRLIYFSYDVKMKEKGDIPEGYSVSREKKERFSLILESASTNQTSMYLCASSPHWKQETQYFGPGTRLLVL.

As concerns this clone: This specimen includes other DNA sequences encoding the same CDR3. V is TRBV6-5 and J is TRBJ2-5; D is unclear. The CDR3 runs to 13 residues. V was trimmed by 6 bases and J by 1 base, leaving 9 bases between them. Germline values: CDR1 MNHEY, CDR2 SVGAGI. Written as DNA, the CDR3 is TGTGCCAGCAGCCCACCGGGCCAAGAGACCCAGTACTTC. Protein sequence: CASSPPGQETQYF.

In its sample, this clone was seen once. This rearrangement joins TRBV4-1 to TRBJ1-5, with a possible D match to TRBD1 (5 bases). CDR3 length: 16 residues. The germline CDR1 and CDR2 sequences are MGHRA and YSYEKL. V lost 0 bases to trimming and J lost 0 bases, with 9 bases between them. The CDR3 protein is CASSQDGAFSNQPQHF. The CDR3 DNA sequence: TGCGCCAGCAGCCAAGACGGGGCTTTTAGCAATCAGCCCCAGCATTTT.

The chain is built from TRBV7-2 and TRBJ2-7; TRBD2 is a possible D gene (6 bases). The CDR3 runs 10 residues. Germline V gene lookup returns CDR1 SGHTA and CDR2 FQGNSA. Trimming pared 2 bases from V and 12 bases from J, leaving 8 bases between. DNA for the CDR3: TGTGCCAGCAGCTTAACTAGCTTGTACTTC. Translation gives CASSLTSLYF. The full variable domain, in which reference TRBV7-2 and TRBJ2-7 provide the parts outside the CDR3, is GAGVSQSPSNKVTEKGKDVELRCDPISGHTALYWYRQSLGQGLEFLIYFQGNSAPDKSGLPSDRFSAERTGGSVSTLTIQRTQQEDSAVYLCASSLTSLYFGPGTRLTVT.

This clone was detected only a few times. Here the CDR3 reads CAISEGTGRSGNTIYF. CDR3 nucleotides: TGTGCCATCAGTGAAGGGACAGGGCGCTCTGGAAACACCATATATTTT. This rearrangement joins TRBV10-3 to TRBJ1-3, with TRBD1 matching 9 bases. The CDR3 length is 16 residues. Germline lookup yields CDR1 ENHRY and CDR2 SYGVKD. The V segment lost 3 bases and the J segment 0 bases; nucleotides outside the gene matches: 3.

The CDR3 DNA follows: TGTGCCAGCAGCGCCTCCTTGGAACACTATGGCTACACCTTC. It specifies CASSASLEHYGYTF. This chain links TRBV5-4 with TRBJ1-2; the D is unclear. V lost 4 bases and J lost 3, with 13 bases in between. Germline CDR1 is SGHNT and CDR2 is YYREEE (reference sequence). The CDR3 has 14 amino acids.

The chain uses TRBV7-9 and TRBJ1-1; D gene uncertain. Trimming pared 3 bases from V and 2 bases from J, leaving 13 bases between. This CDR3 spans 15 amino acids. The germline V gene encodes CDR1 SEHNR and CDR2 FQNEAQ (reference sequence). The CDR3 nucleotides read TGTGCCAGCAGCTTGGAGCAAGATTATAACACTGAAGCTTTCTTT. It codes for CASSLEQDYNTEAFF.

This sequence joins TRBV27 and TRBJ1-1; 7 bases match TRBD1. V lost 5 bases, J lost 4 bases, and 13 bases stayed unmatched. Germline CDR1 and CDR2: MNHEY and SMNVEV (reference sequence). The CDR3 has 16 residues. In DNA form, the CDR3 reads TGTGCCAGCAGTCCACAAGACAGGGATCGGGTCACTGAAGCTTTCTTT. It codes for CASSPQDRDRVTEAFF.

This chain joins TRBV15 and TRBJ2-3; D is possibly TRBD1 or TRBD2 (5 bases each). V was pared by 2 bases and J by 5 bases, with 11 bases between. Germline loops: CDR1 LNHNV, CDR2 YYDKDF (reference sequence). The CDR3 consists of 14 residues. CDR3 DNA: TGTGCCACCAGCAGACCGGGGCCGGGAGATACGCAGTATTTT. Amino acids: CATSRPGPGDTQYF.